A selection of T cell receptor beta chains follows, all from one sample in a study of radiotherapy plus CTLA-4 blockade in lung cancer. Profiled with immunoSEQ multiplex PCR; TCRdb holds only in-frame clones, not every one. The sample has about 62,000 clones, roughly 76% seen once. This material consisted of peripheral blood, taken from a patient treated with radiotherapy plus ipilimumab. Receptors were obtained from a human donor with non-small cell lung cancer who had a complete response to radiotherapy plus ipilimumab. Each CDR3 is given with its conserved first and last residue. A D gene is named only where the DNA matches it firmly. Clone size is stated in some rows and not others, as once, few, many or a class when expanded.

v_call	d_call	j_call	clone_size	cdr3_aa	cdr3_nt
TRBV9	TRBD2	TRBJ2-3	-	CASSAGTSGRTDTQYF	TGTGCCAGCAGCGCGGGGACTAGCGGGCGCACAGATACGCAGTATTTT
TRBV28	-	TRBJ1-5	few	CASSPTHQPQHF	TGTGCCAGCAGCCCGACTCATCAGCCCCAGCATTTT
TRBV6-5	TRBD2	TRBJ2-1	-	CAIRGSGRDYNEQFF	TGTGCCATCCGCGGAAGCGGGAGGGATTACAATGAGCAGTTCTTC
TRBV10-1	TRBD1	TRBJ2-1	-	CASSESTGTGSEQFF	TGCGCCAGCAGTGAGTCGACGGGGACAGGGTCGGAGCAGTTCTTC
TRBV2	TRBD1	TRBJ1-1	-	CASYDPGTASTEAFF	TGTGCCAGCTATGACCCCGGGACAGCAAGCACTGAAGCTTTCTTT
TRBV5-4	-	TRBJ1-1	-	CASSTLTGLLNTEAFF	TGTGCCAGCAGCACCCTCACGGGACTCCTGAACACTGAAGCTTTCTTT
TRBV7-7	-	TRBJ2-1	once	CASSFSGTANEQFF	TGTGCTAGCAGCTTTTCCGGGACTGCCAATGAGCAGTTCTTC
TRBV14	-	TRBJ2-7	-	CASSLGQWPFYEQYF	TGTGCCAGCAGCCTCGGACAGTGGCCCTTCTACGAGCAGTACTTC
TRBV19	TRBD1	TRBJ1-2	few	CASSMVDRGYGYTF	TGTGCCAGTAGTATGGTCGACAGGGGCTATGGCTACACCTTC
TRBV11-2	TRBD1	TRBJ2-7	-	CASSISRDSRREQYF	TGTGCCAGCAGTATAAGCCGGGACAGCCGTCGCGAGCAGTACTTC
TRBV6-5	-	TRBJ1-5	-	CASSPSSINQPQHF	TGTGCCAGCAGTCCCTCGAGTATCAATCAGCCCCAGCATTTT
TRBV7-4	TRBD2	TRBJ2-7	-	CASSSPLGRGDTLYEQYF	TGTGCCAGCAGCTCCCCCCTTGGGAGGGGCGATACCCTTTACGAGCAGTACTTC
TRBV30	-	TRBJ1-4	-	CAWSVSSTNEKLFF	TGTGCCTGGAGTGTCTCCTCAACTAATGAAAAACTGTTTTTT
TRBV28	TRBD1	TRBJ1-1	-	CASSSSGQGNTEAFF	TGTGCCAGCAGTTCCTCGGGACAGGGAAACACTGAAGCTTTCTTT
TRBV9	-	TRBJ2-7	-	CASSVEGGDPYEQYF	TGTGCCAGCAGCGTAGAAGGCGGGGACCCCTACGAGCAGTACTTC
TRBV5-5	-	TRBJ1-2	few	CASITGPSNYGYTF	TGTGCCAGCATAACAGGGCCCTCAAACTATGGCTACACCTTC
TRBV6-1	-	TRBJ2-1	once	CASTNYNEQFF	TGTGCCAGCACCAATTACAATGAGCAGTTCTTC
TRBV4-1	TRBD2	TRBJ2-3	-	CASSQEKLAGGTDTQYF	TGCGCCAGCAGCCAAGAAAAACTAGCGGGAGGCACAGATACGCAGTATTTT
TRBV6-4	-	TRBJ2-6	-	CASSEGVSGANVLTF	TGTGCCAGCAGTGAAGGAGTTTCTGGGGCCAACGTCCTGACTTTC
TRBV5-1	-	TRBJ2-1	-	CASNLGGGGYNEQFF	TGCGCCAGCAACTTAGGAGGGGGGGGCTACAATGAGCAGTTCTTC
TRBV5-8	TRBD1	TRBJ1-6	few	CASSFGQGVDSPLHF	TGTGCCAGCAGCTTCGGACAGGGGGTAGATTCACCCCTCCACTTT
TRBV5-1	-	TRBJ2-3	few	CASSLVSEFVDTQYF	TGCGCCAGCAGCTTGGTTAGCGAATTCGTAGATACGCAGTATTTT
TRBV6-5	-	TRBJ1-3	-	CASTSLNTIYF	TGTGCCAGCACTAGTTTGAACACCATATATTTT
TRBV27	-	TRBJ2-7	-	CASSPRTFSYEQYF	TGTGCCAGCAGCCCCCGGACATTTTCCTACGAGCAGTACTTC
TRBV5-8	-	TRBJ2-5	-	CASSLQGLRETQYF	TGTGCCAGCAGCTTGCAGGGACTCCGGGAGACCCAGTACTTC
TRBV4-3	TRBD2	TRBJ2-3	-	CASSQELAGAFTDTQYF	TGCGCCAGCAGCCAGGAATTAGCGGGGGCTTTCACAGATACGCAGTATTTT
TRBV5-4	-	TRBJ2-2	-	CASSHRGTGELFF	TGTGCCAGCAGCCACCGGGGCACCGGGGAGCTGTTTTTT
TRBV2	-	TRBJ2-5	-	CASLEGPETQYF	TGTGCCAGCCTTGAGGGCCCAGAGACCCAGTACTTC
TRBV5-1	TRBD2	TRBJ2-7	-	CASRSAGEYEQYF	TGCGCCAGCAGATCGGCGGGGGAGTACGAGCAGTACTTC
TRBV2	TRBD2	TRBJ2-2	-	CASTLAAGELFF	TGTGCCAGCACCCTAGCGGCCGGGGAGCTGTTTTTT